These 2 T cell receptor beta chains were all obtained from the same sample, sequenced in a study of T cell responses to AZD1222 COVID-19 vaccine. The table came from immunoSEQ multiplex PCR; TCRdb's copy has only in-frame clones and leaves some out. The sample lists about 130,000 clones; 92% were seen once. The sample consisted of peripheral blood, taken on day 0 of AZD1222 vaccination. These receptors all come from an adult in good health.

This sequence joins TRBV6-2 or TRBV6-3 and TRBJ2-7, with a weak D call TRBD2 (5 bases). Trimming took off 4 bases at V and 2 bases at J, with 12 bases between the two ends. The CDR3 length is 14 residues. The germline V gene has CDR1 MNHEY and CDR2 SVGEGT. CDR3 bases: TGTGCCAGCAGTTTAAGGGAGCCGGCCTACGAGCAGTACTTC. Its protein is CASSLREPAYEQYF.

Written as DNA, the CDR3 is TGTGCCAGCAGCTTCGGGACAGGGGAGGAAGAGACCCAGTACTTC. It codes for CASSFGTGEEETQYF. This chain links TRBV7-2 with TRBJ2-5; 10 bases are a match to TRBD1. Germline V gene data show CDR1 as SGHTA and CDR2 as FQGNSA. There are 15 residues in the CDR3. V was clipped by 3 bases and J by 3 bases; unmatched bases: 4.